The present T cell receptor (beta chain) was sequenced within a study of shared clonotypes between healthy human individuals. Study-level points and caveats: Between a few donors, naive CD4 clonotypes were shared at a level of approximately 5%.

Of note for this clone: The antigen is undetermined.

This table comes from immunoSEQ multiplex PCR, and its TCRdb copy is limited to in-frame clones, with some not included. The data hold some 2 million clones, with roughly 94% observed a single time. V lost 3 bases and J lost 0, with 11 bases in between. Germline loops: CDR1 KGHSH, CDR2 LQKENI. The CDR3 sequence is 15 residues long. Sample: naive CD4+ T cells sorted from blood. Described subset: CD45RA+ positively selected. The chain uses TRBV18 and TRBJ1-2, with D unresolved. This TCR was recovered from a man between 18 and 29 years old in good health. CDR3 coding DNA: TGTGCCAGCTCACCGGGTGAGCAAGCTAACTATGGCTACACCTTC. Translated, it gives CASSPGEQANYGYTF.